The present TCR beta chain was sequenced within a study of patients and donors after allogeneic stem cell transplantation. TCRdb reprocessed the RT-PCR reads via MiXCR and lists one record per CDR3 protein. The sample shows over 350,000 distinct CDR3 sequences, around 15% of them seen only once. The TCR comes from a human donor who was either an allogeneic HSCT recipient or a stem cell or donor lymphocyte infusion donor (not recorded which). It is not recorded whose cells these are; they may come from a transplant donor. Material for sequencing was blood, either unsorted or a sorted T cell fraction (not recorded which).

CDR3 loop: CATHKGTVSGANVLTF. The CDR3 DNA follows: TGTGCCACCCATAAGGGTACGGTCTCTGGGGCCAACGTCCTGACTTTC. The chain couples TRBV6-1 to TRBJ2-6; D not certain. The CDR3 loop spans 16 amino acids. V was cut by 10 bases and J by 0 bases, with 16 bases left in between. Germline values: CDR1 MNHNS, CDR2 SASEGT.